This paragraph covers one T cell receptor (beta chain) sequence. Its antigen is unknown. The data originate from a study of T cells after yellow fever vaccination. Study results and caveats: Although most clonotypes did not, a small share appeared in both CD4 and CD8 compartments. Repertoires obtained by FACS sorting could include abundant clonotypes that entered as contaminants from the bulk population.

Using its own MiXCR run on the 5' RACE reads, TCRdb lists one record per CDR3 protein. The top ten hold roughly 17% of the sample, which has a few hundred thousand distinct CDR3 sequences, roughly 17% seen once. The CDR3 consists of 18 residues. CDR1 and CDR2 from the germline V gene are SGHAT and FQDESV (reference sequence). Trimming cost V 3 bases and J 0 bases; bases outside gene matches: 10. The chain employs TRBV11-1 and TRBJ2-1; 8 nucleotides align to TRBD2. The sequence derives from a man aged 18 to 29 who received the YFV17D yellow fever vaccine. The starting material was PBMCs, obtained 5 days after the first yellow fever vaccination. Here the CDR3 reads CASSFALADRSSYNEQFF. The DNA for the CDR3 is TGTGCCAGCAGCTTTGCACTAGCGGACCGGAGCTCCTACAATGAGCAGTTCTTC.